A selection of T cell receptor beta chains follows, all from one sample in a study of identical twins. TCRdb reprocessed the 5' RACE reads via MiXCR and lists one record per CDR3 protein. This table holds fewer than 250,000 distinct CDR3 sequences, about 7% found once. The sample was also linked to a second study, of yellow fever vaccine responses in identical twins.

The sample taken for sequencing was memory (CD45RO+) T cells sorted from blood. These receptors were taken from a woman aged 18-29 years in good health. Each CDR3 is given without its conserved first and last residue.

v_gene	j_gene	CDR3aa
TRBV7-9	TRBJ1-1	ASSLAVSENTEAF
TRBV6-5	TRBJ1-6	ASSYMDLSSPLH
TRBV7-6	TRBJ2-2	ASSPMSPYGGGELF
TRBV28	TRBJ1-5	ASIEEVGNQPQH
TRBV20-1	TRBJ1-2	SEDRSGYGYT
TRBV20-1	TRBJ2-1	SARGSRDYNEQF
TRBV7-6	TRBJ2-7	ASSTLYRGHHEQY
TRBV20-1	TRBJ2-1	SAGTSGKLNEQF
TRBV21-1	TRBJ1-5	ASSPGTPLLYSNQPQH
TRBV6-1	TRBJ1-5	ASSEVNQPQH
TRBV18	TRBJ2-7	ASSPPTGYSYEQY
TRBV24-1	TRBJ2-3	ATSVSVTDTQY
TRBV9	TRBJ2-2	ASSVDRAANTGELF
TRBV7-8	TRBJ2-3	ASSLGVADTQY
TRBV5-8	TRBJ2-2	ASSLAVDSNTGELF
TRBV6-1	TRBJ2-3	ASSLTSGGGLSTDTQY
TRBV12-3/TRBV12-4	TRBJ1-4	ASRSSRWGLNEKLF
TRBV20-1	TRBJ2-3	SAIPTDTQY
TRBV28	TRBJ2-1	ASIHQGLAGNEQF
TRBV6-1	TRBJ1-2	ASSGRDRGWYGYT
TRBV28	TRBJ2-1	ASIWGQGRYGEQF
TRBV29-1	TRBJ1-5	SDTTPSLQPQH
TRBV20-1	TRBJ1-6	SARSPGTSSSPLH
TRBV5-1	TRBJ1-2	ASSETEERYGYT
TRBV29-1	TRBJ2-1	SGERGGRNEQF
TRBV12-3/TRBV12-4	TRBJ1-4	ASSKGTLSDVKLF
TRBV9	TRBJ2-7	ASGTFREQY
TRBV7-9	TRBJ2-7	ASSREPGQVSYEQY
TRBV13	TRBJ2-1	ASSLGQVVYNEQF
TRBV19	TRBJ2-3	ASGTSIPDTQY
TRBV9	TRBJ2-5	ASSASREETQY
TRBV10-3	TRBJ1-6	AISKDRANSPLH
TRBV10-3	TRBJ1-1	AISESKNTEAF
TRBV20-1	TRBJ1-1	SAKYSRSTEAF
TRBV5-6	TRBJ2-5	ASSWQETQY
TRBV5-1	TRBJ2-5	ASRLAGEGETQY
TRBV11-2	TRBJ1-1	ASSFRQMNTEAF
TRBV18	TRBJ2-5	ASSPPGLAGGETQY
TRBV3-1	TRBJ2-1	ASSQALEQF
TRBV12-3/TRBV12-4	TRBJ1-3	ASSSNSGQGNTIY
TRBV29-1	TRBJ1-5	SAGQLNQPQH
TRBV9	TRBJ1-3	ASSARQSGNTIY
TRBV20-1	TRBJ2-1	SPNSGSGNEQF
TRBV5-8	TRBJ2-3	ASSDPGTEFSTDTQY
TRBV12-3/TRBV12-4	TRBJ1-5	ASSAVFNQPQH
TRBV4-1	TRBJ1-6	ASSHYNSPLH
TRBV24-1	TRBJ2-2	ATSDVGGNTGELF
TRBV20-1	TRBJ1-2	SATSDGDGYT
TRBV6-1	TRBJ1-1	ASTLGPGGTGDTEAF
TRBV3-1	TRBJ1-1	ASSQEDRLSWDTEAF
TRBV6-4	TRBJ1-1	ASSATENTEAF
TRBV12-3/TRBV12-4	TRBJ2-7	ASTPGVPDYEQY
TRBV7-3	TRBJ2-2	ASSLTSTGELF
TRBV15	TRBJ2-1	ATSRVGPSGSNEQF
TRBV6-1	TRBJ2-5	ASSPWDRGQETQY
TRBV22-1	TRBJ2-3	PGSWLSPPDTQY
TRBV5-1	TRBJ2-5	ASSGPDRGFAQY